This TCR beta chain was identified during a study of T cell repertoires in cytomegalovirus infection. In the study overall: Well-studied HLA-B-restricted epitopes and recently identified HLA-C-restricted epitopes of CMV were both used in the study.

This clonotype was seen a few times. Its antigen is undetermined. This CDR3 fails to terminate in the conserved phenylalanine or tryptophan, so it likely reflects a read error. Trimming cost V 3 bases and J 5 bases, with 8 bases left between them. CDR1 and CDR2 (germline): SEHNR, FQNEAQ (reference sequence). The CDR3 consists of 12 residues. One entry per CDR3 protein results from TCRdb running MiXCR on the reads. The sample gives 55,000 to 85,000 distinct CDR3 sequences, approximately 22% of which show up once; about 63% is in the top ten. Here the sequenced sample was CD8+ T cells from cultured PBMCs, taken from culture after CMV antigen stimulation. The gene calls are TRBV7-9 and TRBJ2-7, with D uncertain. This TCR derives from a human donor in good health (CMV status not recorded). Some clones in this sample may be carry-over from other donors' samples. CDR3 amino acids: CASSFGVDEQYS. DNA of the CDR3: TGTGCCAGCAGCTTCGGCGTCGACGAGCAGTACTCC.